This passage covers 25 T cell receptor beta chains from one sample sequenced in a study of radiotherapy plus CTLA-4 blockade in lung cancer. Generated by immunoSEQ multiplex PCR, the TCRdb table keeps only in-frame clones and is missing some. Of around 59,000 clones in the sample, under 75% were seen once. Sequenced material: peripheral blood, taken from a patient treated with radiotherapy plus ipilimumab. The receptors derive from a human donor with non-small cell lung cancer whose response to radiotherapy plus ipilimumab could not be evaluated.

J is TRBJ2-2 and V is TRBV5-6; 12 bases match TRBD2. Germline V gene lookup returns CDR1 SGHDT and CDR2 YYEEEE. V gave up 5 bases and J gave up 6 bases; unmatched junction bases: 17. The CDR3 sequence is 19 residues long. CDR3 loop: CASRELAGGPERMPGELFF. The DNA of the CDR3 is TGTGCCAGCAGGGAACTAGCGGGAGGCCCTGAACGGATGCCCGGGGAGCTGTTTTTT.

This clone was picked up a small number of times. The CDR3 nucleotides are TGTGCCAGCAGGCGGGGATTCACTGAAGCTTTCTTT. This gives the protein CASRRGFTEAFF. V and J are TRBV28 and TRBJ1-1; no reliable D call. Germline V lookup: CDR1 MDHEN, CDR2 SYDVKM. The CDR3 has 12 amino acids. V gave up 6 bases and J gave up 4 bases, with 9 bases separating them.

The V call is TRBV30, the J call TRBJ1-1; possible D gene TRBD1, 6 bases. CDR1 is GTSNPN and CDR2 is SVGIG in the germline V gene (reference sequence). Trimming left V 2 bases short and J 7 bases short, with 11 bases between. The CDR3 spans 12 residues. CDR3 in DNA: TGTGCCTGGAGTAGGACAGCGAGTGAAGCTTTCTTT. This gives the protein CAWSRTASEAFF. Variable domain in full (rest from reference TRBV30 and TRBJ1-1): SQTIHQWPATLVQPVGSPLSLECTVEGTSNPNLYWYRQAAGRGLQLLFYSVGIGQISSEVPQNLSASRPQDRQFILSSKKLLLSDSGFYLCAWSRTASEAFFGQGTRLTVV.

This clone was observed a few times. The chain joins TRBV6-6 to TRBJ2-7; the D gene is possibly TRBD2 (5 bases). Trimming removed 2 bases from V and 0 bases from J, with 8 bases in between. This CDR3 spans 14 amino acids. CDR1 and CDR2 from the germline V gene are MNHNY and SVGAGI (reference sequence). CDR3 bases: TGTGCCAGCAGTTACACGGGATTCTCCTACGAGCAGTACTTC. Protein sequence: CASSYTGFSYEQYF.

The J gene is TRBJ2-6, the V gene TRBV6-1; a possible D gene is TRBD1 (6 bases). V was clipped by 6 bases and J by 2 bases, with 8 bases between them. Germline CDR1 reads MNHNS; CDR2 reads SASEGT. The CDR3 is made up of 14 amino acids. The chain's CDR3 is CASRQGPGANVLTF. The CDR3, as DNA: TGTGCCAGCAGACAGGGCCCTGGGGCCAACGTCCTGACTTTC.

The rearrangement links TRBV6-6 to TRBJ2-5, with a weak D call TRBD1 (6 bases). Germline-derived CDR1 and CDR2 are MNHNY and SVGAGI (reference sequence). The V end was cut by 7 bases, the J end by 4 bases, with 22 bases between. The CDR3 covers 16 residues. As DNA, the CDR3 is TGTGCCAGCATCCCCTCGCTACAGGGACCTTCAGAGACCCAGTACTTC. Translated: CASIPSLQGPSETQYF.

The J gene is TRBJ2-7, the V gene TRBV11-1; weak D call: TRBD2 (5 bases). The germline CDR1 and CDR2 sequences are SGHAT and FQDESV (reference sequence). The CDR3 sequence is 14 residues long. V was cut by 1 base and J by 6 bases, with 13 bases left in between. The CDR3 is CASSLEASRGEQYF. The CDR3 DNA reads TGTGCCAGCAGCTTAGAGGCTAGCAGAGGCGAGCAGTACTTC.

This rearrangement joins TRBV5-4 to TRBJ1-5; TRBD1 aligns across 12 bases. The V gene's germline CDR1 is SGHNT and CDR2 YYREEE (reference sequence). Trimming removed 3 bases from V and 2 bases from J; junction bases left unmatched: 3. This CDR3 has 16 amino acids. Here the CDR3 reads CASSSGTGGGNQPQHF. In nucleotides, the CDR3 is TGTGCCAGCAGCTCCGGGACAGGGGGCGGCAATCAGCCCCAGCATTTT.

The DNA for the CDR3 is TGTGCCTGTTGGACTAGCGGGATGGGGGGCAATGAGCAGTTCTTC. This sequence encodes CACWTSGMGGNEQFF. J is TRBJ2-1 and V is TRBV30, with 12 bases fitting TRBD2. With 6 bases clipped from V and 6 bases from J, the junction kept 9 bases outside the gene matches. The CDR3 has 15 residues. Germline loops: CDR1 GTSNPN, CDR2 SVGIG (reference sequence).

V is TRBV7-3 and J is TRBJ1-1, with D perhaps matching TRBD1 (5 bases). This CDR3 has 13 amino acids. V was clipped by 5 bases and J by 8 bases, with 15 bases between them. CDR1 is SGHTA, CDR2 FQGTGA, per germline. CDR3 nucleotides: TGTGCCAGCAGCATTGGACAAGCCGAGGAAGCTTTCTTT. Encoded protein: CASSIGQAEEAFF.

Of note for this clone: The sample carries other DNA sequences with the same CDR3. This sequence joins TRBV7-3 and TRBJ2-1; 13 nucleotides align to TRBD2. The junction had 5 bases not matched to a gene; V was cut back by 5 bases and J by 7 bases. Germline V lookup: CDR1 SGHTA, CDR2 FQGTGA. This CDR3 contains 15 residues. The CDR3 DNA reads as TGTGCCAGCAGCCCTTCGGGACTAGCGGGGAATGAGCAGTTCTTC. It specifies CASSPSGLAGNEQFF. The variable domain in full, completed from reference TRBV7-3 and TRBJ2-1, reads GAGVSQTPSNKVTEKGKYVELRCDPISGHTALYWYRQSLGQGPEFLIYFQGTGAADDSGLPNDRFFAVRPEGSVSTLKIQRTERGDSAVYLCASSPSGLAGNEQFFGPGTRLTVL.

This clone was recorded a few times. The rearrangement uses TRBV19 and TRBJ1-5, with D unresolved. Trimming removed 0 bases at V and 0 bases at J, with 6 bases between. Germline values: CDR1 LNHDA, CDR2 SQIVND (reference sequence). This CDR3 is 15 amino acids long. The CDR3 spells CASSIEGSSNQPQHF. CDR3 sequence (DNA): TGTGCCAGTAGTATAGAAGGGAGTAGCAATCAGCCCCAGCATTTT.

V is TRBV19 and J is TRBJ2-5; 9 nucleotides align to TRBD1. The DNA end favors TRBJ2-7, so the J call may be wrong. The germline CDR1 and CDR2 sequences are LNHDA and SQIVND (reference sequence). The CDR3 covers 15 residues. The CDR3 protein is CASSPFRDRDNEQYF. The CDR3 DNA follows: TGTGCCAGTAGCCCCTTCCGGGACAGGGACAACGAGCAGTACTTC.

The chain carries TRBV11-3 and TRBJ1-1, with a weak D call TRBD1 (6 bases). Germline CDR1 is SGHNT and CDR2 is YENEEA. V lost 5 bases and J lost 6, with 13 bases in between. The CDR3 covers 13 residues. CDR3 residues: CASSHDRYAEAFF. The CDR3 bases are TGTGCCAGCAGCCACGACAGGTACGCTGAAGCTTTCTTT.

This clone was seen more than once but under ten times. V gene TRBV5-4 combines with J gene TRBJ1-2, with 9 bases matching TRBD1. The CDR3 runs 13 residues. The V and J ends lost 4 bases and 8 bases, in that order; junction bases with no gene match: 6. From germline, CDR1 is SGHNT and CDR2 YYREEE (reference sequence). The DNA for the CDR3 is TGTGCCAGCAGCGATGGGACAGGGACGGGCTACACCTTC. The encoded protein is CASSDGTGTGYTF.

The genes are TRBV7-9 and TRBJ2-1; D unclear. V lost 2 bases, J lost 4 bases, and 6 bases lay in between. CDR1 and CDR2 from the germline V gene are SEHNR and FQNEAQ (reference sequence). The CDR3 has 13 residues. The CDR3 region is CASSLTEYNEQFF. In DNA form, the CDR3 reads TGTGCCAGCAGCTTAACGGAGTACAATGAGCAGTTCTTC.

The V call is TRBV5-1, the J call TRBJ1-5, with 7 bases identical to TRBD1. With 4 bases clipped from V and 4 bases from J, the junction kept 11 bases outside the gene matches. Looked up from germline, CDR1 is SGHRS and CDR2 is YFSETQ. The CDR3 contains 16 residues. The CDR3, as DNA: TGCGCCAGCAGCAGGGACAGTGCCTTCCCAAATCAGCCCCAGCATTTT. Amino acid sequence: CASSRDSAFPNQPQHF.

CDR3 protein: CASTLEGDLFF. The CDR3, as DNA: TGTGCCAGTACCCTCGAGGGGGATCTGTTTTTT. The chain employs TRBV19 and TRBJ1-4; tentatively, D is TRBD1 (6 bases). Germline CDR1 reads LNHDA; CDR2 reads SQIVND (reference sequence). CDR3 length: 11 residues. Trimming left V 7 bases short and J 14 bases short, with 14 bases between.

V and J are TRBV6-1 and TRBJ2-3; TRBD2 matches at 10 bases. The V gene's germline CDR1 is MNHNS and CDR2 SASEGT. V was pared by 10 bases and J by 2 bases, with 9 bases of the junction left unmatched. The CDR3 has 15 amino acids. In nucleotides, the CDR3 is TGTGCCACCGGACGGACTAGCGGATACACAGATACGCAGTATTTT. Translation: CATGRTSGYTDTQYF.

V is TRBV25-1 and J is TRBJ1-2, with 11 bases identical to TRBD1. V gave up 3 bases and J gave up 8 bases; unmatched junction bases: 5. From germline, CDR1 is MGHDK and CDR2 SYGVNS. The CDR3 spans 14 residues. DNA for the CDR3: TGTGCCAGCAGTGAGGACAGGGGGCCTTGGGGCTACACCTTC. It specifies CASSEDRGPWGYTF.

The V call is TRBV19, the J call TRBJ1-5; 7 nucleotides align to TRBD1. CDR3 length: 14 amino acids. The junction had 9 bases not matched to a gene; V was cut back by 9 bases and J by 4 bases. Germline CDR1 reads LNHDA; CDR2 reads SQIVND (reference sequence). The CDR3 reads CASQERQGNQPQHF. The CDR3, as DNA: TGTGCCAGCCAAGAGAGACAGGGAAATCAGCCCCAGCATTTT.

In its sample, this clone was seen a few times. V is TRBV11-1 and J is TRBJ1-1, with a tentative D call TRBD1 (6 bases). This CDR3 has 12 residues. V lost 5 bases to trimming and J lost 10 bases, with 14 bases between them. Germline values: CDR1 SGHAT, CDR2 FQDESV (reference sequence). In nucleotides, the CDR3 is TGTGCCAGCAGCCTAGACAGGTCGGGAGCTTTCTTT. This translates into CASSLDRSGAFF.

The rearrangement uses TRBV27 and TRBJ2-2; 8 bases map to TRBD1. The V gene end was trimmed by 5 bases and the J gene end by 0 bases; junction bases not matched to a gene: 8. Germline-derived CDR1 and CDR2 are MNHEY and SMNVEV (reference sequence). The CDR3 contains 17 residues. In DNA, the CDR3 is TGTGCCAGCAGTGACTTCGGACAGGGAGCGAACACCGGGGAGCTGTTTTTT. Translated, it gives CASSDFGQGANTGELFF.

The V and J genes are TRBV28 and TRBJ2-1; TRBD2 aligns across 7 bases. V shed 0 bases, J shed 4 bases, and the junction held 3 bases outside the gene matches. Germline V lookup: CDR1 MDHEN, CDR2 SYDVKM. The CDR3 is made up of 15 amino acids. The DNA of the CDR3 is TGTGCCAGCAGTTTATGGCTAGCGGATTACAATGAGCAGTTCTTC. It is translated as CASSLWLADYNEQFF. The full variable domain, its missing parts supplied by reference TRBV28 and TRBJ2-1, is DVKVTQSSRYLVKRTGEKVFLECVQDMDHENMFWYRQDPGLGLRLIYFSYDVKMKEKGDIPEGYSVSREKKERFSLILESASTNQTSMYLCASSLWLADYNEQFFGPGTRLTVL.

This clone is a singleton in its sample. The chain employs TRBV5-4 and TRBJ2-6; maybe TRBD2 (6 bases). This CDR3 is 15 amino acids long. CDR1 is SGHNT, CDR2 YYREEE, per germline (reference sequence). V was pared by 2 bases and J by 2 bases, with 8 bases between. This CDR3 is CASSFGGAGANVLTF. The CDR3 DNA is TGTGCCAGCAGCTTTGGCGGGGCTGGGGCCAACGTCCTGACTTTC.